This is a list of T cell receptor beta chains from one sample in a study of blood T cell repertoires in COVID-19. Assay used: immunoSEQ multiplex PCR; TCRdb lists only in-frame clones, some missing. This sample has some 20,000 clones, with approximately 89% found just once. Sequenced material: peripheral blood. The receptors originated from a human donor in a cohort sampled during active COVID-19. Both conserved end residues are part of each CDR3. The D gene is left open where the match is weak.

D	V	J	CDR3	DNA
-	TRBV24-1	TRBJ1-1	CATSTKGGTEAFF	TGTGCCACCAGCACGAAGGGAGGCACTGAAGCTTTCTTT
-	TRBV6-5	TRBJ1-5	CASTSGGQPQHF	TGTGCCAGCACTTCGGGGGGCCAGCCCCAGCATTTT
-	TRBV6-5	TRBJ1-1	CASSPTDRPEAFF	TGTGCCAGCAGTCCCACTGACAGACCCGAAGCTTTCTTT
-	TRBV6-5	TRBJ1-2	CASSYEGGFNYGYTF	TGTGCCAGCAGTTACGAGGGGGGGTTTAACTATGGCTACACCTTC
-	TRBV7-9	TRBJ2-1	CASSSPRQQISYNEQFF	TGTGCCAGCAGCTCACCCCGACAACAGATCTCCTACAATGAGCAGTTCTTC
-	TRBV28	TRBJ2-2	CASSFDEWGELFF	TGTGCCAGCAGTTTTGATGAGTGGGGGGAGCTGTTTTTT
TRBD2	TRBV27	TRBJ2-1	CASSLSRGGRSPDEQFF	TGTGCCAGCAGTTTATCGAGGGGCGGGAGGTCTCCAGATGAGCAGTTCTTC
-	TRBV19	TRBJ2-2	CASSIISTFNTGELFF	TGTGCCAGTAGTATTATCTCCACATTTAACACCGGGGAGCTGTTTTTT
-	TRBV20-1	TRBJ1-2	CSAILQGGYTF	TGCAGTGCTATACTACAGGGCGGCTACACCTTC
-	TRBV3-1/TRBV3-2	TRBJ1-4	CASSLTTNEKLFF	TGTGCCAGCAGCCTTACAACTAATGAAAAACTGTTTTTT
-	TRBV19	TRBJ1-5	CASSTPSGINQPQHF	TGTGCCAGTAGTACTCCTTCCGGGATTAATCAGCCCCAGCATTTT
TRBD2	TRBV28	TRBJ2-4	CASSETSGSSAKNIQYF	TGTGCCAGCAGTGAGACTAGCGGGTCTTCAGCCAAAAACATTCAGTACTTC